A single sample gave rise to the 25 T cell receptor beta chains below, sequenced in a study of blood T cell repertoires in COVID-19. Only in-frame clones appear in the TCRdb table, and some are missing; sequencing was by immunoSEQ multiplex PCR. The table lists 100,000 to 150,000 clones, around nine tenths of them singletons. The material sequenced was peripheral blood. These receptors originate from a man aged 50 to 59 with acute or convalescent COVID-19.

The chain uses TRBV6-1 and TRBJ1-2, with D unclear. Germline CDR1 MNHNS, CDR2 SASEGT. V lost 3 bases to trimming and J lost 0 bases, with 14 bases between them. The CDR3 runs to 16 residues. As DNA, the CDR3 is TGTGCCAGCAGTGACAAACGCAACCTATCTAACTATGGCTACACCTTC. Protein: CASSDKRNLSNYGYTF.

Details on this clone: A junction end diverges from the germline sequence, so it may reflect a read error. V is TRBV11-2 and J is TRBJ2-7; D is ambiguous. The V gene's germline CDR1 is SGHAT and CDR2 FQNNGV. This CDR3 region has 11 residues. CDR3 in amino acids: CASSLGTALRF. Written as DNA, the CDR3 is TGTGCCAGCAGCTTAGGCACAGCATTACGCTTC.

J is TRBJ1-1 and V is TRBV21-1; no DNA check was done on the table's D call, TRBD1. TRBV21-1 is a pseudogene locus. The CDR3 loop spans 9 amino acids. CDR3 in DNA: TGTGCCAGCAGCCATGAAGCTTTCTTT. Its translation: CASSHEAFF.

The V gene is TRBV11-2, the J gene TRBJ2-7; D perhaps matches TRBD2 (5 bases). V was trimmed by 5 bases and J by 2 bases, leaving 16 bases between them. The CDR3 has 15 amino acids. Germline CDR1 SGHAT, CDR2 FQNNGV. The CDR3 nucleotides read TGTGCCAGCAGCCCCAGACTAAACGCGGCCTACGAGCAGTACTTC. This encodes CASSPRLNAAYEQYF.

The V gene is TRBV5-1, the J gene TRBJ2-7; D is unresolved. V dropped 2 bases and J dropped 4 bases, with 13 bases sitting between them. This CDR3 has 14 amino acids. The germline V gene encodes CDR1 SGHRS and CDR2 YFSETQ. Here the CDR3 reads CASSLTRPDYEQYF. CDR3 coding DNA: TGCGCCAGCAGCTTAACCCGCCCAGATTACGAGCAGTACTTC.

V usage is TRBV5-5 and J usage is TRBJ1-6; a possible D gene is TRBD1 (6 bases). Germline CDR1 and CDR2: SGHKS and YYEKEE (reference sequence). Trimming left V 2 bases short and J 10 bases short, with 13 bases between. This CDR3 comprises 14 residues. In DNA, the CDR3 is TGTGCCAGCAGCTTTGAGGGGGTTGGATCACCCCTCCACTTT. Its translation is CASSFEGVGSPLHF.

The table lists this clone with a count of one. This chain connects TRBV25-1 to TRBJ2-3; D gene ambiguous. The germline V gene encodes CDR1 MGHDK and CDR2 SYGVNS. This CDR3 contains 14 residues. Between the trimmed V and J ends, which lost 2 bases and 0 bases, there was a span of 6 bases. The DNA for the CDR3 is TGTGCCAGCAGTGAACCCGTCAGCACAGATACGCAGTATTTT. Its protein is CASSEPVSTDTQYF. Supplemented by reference TRBV25-1 and TRBJ2-3, the full variable domain reads EADIYQTPRYLVIGTGKKITLECSQTMGHDKMYWYQQDPGMELHLIHYSYGVNSTEKGDLSSESTVSRIRTEHFPLTLESARPSHTSQYLCASSEPVSTDTQYFGPGTRLTVL.

CDR3 protein: CASGRPTTSSYEQYF. The DNA for the CDR3 is TGTGCTAGTGGCCGCCCGACAACGAGCTCCTACGAGCAGTACTTC. This chain links TRBV12-5 with TRBJ2-7, with D hard to call. V lost 6 bases and J lost 0, with 15 bases in between. This CDR3 contains 15 residues. CDR1 is LGHNT, CDR2 FRNRAP, per germline. Looking up the rest from reference TRBV12-5 and TRBJ2-7 gives the full variable domain: DARVTQTPRHKVTEMGQEVTMRCQPILGHNTVFWYRQTMMQGLELLAYFRNRAPLDDSGMPKDRFSAEMPDATLATLKIQPSEPRDSAVYFCASGRPTTSSYEQYFGPGTRLTVT.

V is TRBV29-1 and J is TRBJ2-3; 9 nucleotides match TRBD1. This CDR3 comprises 13 residues. Trimming cost V 4 bases and J 7 bases; bases outside gene matches: 6. Looked up from germline, CDR1 is SQVTM and CDR2 is ANQGSEA. CDR3 DNA: TGCAGCGTTGGGACAGGGGTCGGGAATACGCAGTATTTT. This translates into CSVGTGVGNTQYF.

The chain joins TRBV5-1 to TRBJ2-5; the match to TRBD2 covers 10 bases. Germline assignment: CDR1 SGHRS and CDR2 YFSETQ. The CDR3 is made up of 17 amino acids. V trimming: 2 bases; J trimming: 5 bases; junction bases outside the gene matches: 12. CDR3 loop: CASSLGLAVGVRETQYF. The CDR3 nucleotides read TGCGCCAGCAGCTTAGGACTAGCGGTGGGGGTCAGGGAGACCCAGTACTTC.

This sequence joins TRBV5-8 and TRBJ2-5; TRBD2 aligns across 14 bases. The germline V gene has CDR1 SGHTS and CDR2 YDEGEE. The CDR3 sequence is 15 residues long. J gave up 5 bases and V 5 bases, and 5 bases lay outside the gene matches. The CDR3 reads CASSQGLAGEETQYF. CDR3 coding DNA: TGTGCCAGCAGTCAGGGACTAGCGGGAGAGGAGACCCAGTACTTC.

The genes are TRBV29-1 and TRBJ1-5; 9 nucleotides agree with TRBD1. CDR3 size: 13 residues. CDR1 SQVTM and CDR2 ANQGSEA come from the germline V gene. With V trimmed by 6 bases and J by 4 bases, 4 bases remained unmatched. CDR3 sequence: CSVADRGNQPQHF. The CDR3 nucleotides read TGCAGCGTCGCGGACAGGGGAAATCAGCCCCAGCATTTT.

In its sample, this clone was seen a few times. J is TRBJ2-3 and V is TRBV27; D not certain. Trimming left V 6 bases short and J 6 bases short, with 7 bases between. The CDR3 spans 11 residues. The V gene's germline CDR1 is MNHEY and CDR2 SMNVEV (reference sequence). CDR3: CASSIGDTQYF. In DNA form, the CDR3 reads TGTGCCAGCAGCATCGGGGATACGCAGTATTTT.

V and J are TRBV6-1 and TRBJ1-4; tentatively, D is TRBD1 (5 bases). Germline V CDR1 and CDR2: MNHNS, SASEGT. V lost 0 bases, J lost 7 bases, and 12 bases lay in between. The CDR3 is 15 amino acids. CDR3 nucleotides: TGTGCCAGCAGTGAAGCGAGGCAGGGAGGTGAAAAACTGTTTTTT. Residues: CASSEARQGGEKLFF.

This chain links TRBV18 with TRBJ1-5; a weak D match, TRBD1 (6 bases). CDR1 KGHSH and CDR2 LQKENI come from the germline V gene. Trimming pared 5 bases from V and 1 base from J, leaving 12 bases between. The CDR3 runs to 15 residues. The CDR3 nucleotides read TGTGCCAGCTCAAACCAGGGGCCGAGCAATCAGCCCCAGCATTTT. It encodes CASSNQGPSNQPQHF.

This clone was seen only once. This sequence joins TRBV11-2 and TRBJ2-3; D perhaps matches TRBD1 (5 bases). Looked up from germline, CDR1 is SGHAT and CDR2 is FQNNGV. CDR3 length equals 15 residues. V gave up 5 bases and J gave up 2 bases, with 14 bases separating them. CDR3 protein: CASSERTSYTDTQYF. In nucleotides, the CDR3 is TGTGCCAGCAGCGAGAGGACATCCTACACAGATACGCAGTATTTT.

The genes are TRBV29-1 and TRBJ1-1, with D possibly being TRBD1 (6 bases). Trimming cost V 2 bases and J 6 bases, with 13 bases left between them. This CDR3 region has 13 residues. Germline assignment: CDR1 SQVTM and CDR2 ANQGSEA. Written as DNA, the CDR3 is TGCAGCGTTGAATTAACAGGGCCCCCTGAAGCTTTCTTT. It is translated as CSVELTGPPEAFF.

Worth noting for this clone: In the same sample, other DNA sequences code for this CDR3. The chain couples TRBV5-4 to TRBJ2-5; D possibly corresponds to TRBD2 (5 bases). The V end was cut by 2 bases, the J end by 2 bases, with 10 bases between. The CDR3 covers 14 residues. CDR1 is SGHNT, CDR2 YYREEE, per germline (reference sequence). DNA of the CDR3: TGTGCCAGCAGCTTCCGACGGGATCAAGAGACCCAGTACTTC. Protein: CASSFRRDQETQYF.

This clone showed up just once. The V call is TRBV5-5, the J call TRBJ1-5; D remains ambiguous. This CDR3 is built from 14 residues. CDR1 and CDR2 (germline): SGHKS, YYEKEE (reference sequence). V lost 0 bases, J lost 9 bases, and 13 bases lay in between. The CDR3 sequence is CASSLDAGRPPQHF. The CDR3 DNA reads TGTGCCAGCAGCTTGGATGCGGGTCGGCCGCCCCAGCATTTT.

The V gene is TRBV2, the J gene TRBJ2-4, with TRBD2 identical over 8 bases. The CDR3 runs to 15 residues. V gave up 8 bases and J gave up 0 bases; unmatched junction bases: 6. The germline CDR1 and CDR2 sequences are SNHLY and FYNNEI. The CDR3 sequence is CASGAGGLAKNIQYF. CDR3 nucleotide sequence: TGTGCCAGCGGCGCGGGGGGTTTAGCCAAAAACATTCAGTACTTC. The entire variable domain, with the rest obtained from reference TRBV2 and TRBJ2-4, is as follows: EPEVTQTPSHQVTQMGQEVILRCVPISNHLYFYWYRQILGQKVEFLVSFYNNEISEKSEIFDDQFSVERPDGSNFTLKIRSTKLEDSAMYFCASGAGGLAKNIQYFGAGTRLSVL.

The chain is built from TRBV4-3 and TRBJ2-4, with 8 positions matching TRBD1. Germline loops: CDR1 LGHNA, CDR2 YSLEER. V lost 0 bases, J lost 8 bases, and 6 bases stayed unmatched. The CDR3 length is 15 residues. For the CDR3, the DNA is TGCGCCAGCAGCCAAGATCGCGGACAGGGAGACATTCAGTACTTC. Its translation is CASSQDRGQGDIQYF.

The V call is TRBV5-5, the J call TRBJ2-2, with 9 bases matching TRBD2. Trimming removed 1 base from V and 4 bases from J; junction bases left unmatched: 5. The CDR3 consists of 16 residues. Germline V gives CDR1 SGHKS, CDR2 YYEKEE (reference sequence). Written as DNA, the CDR3 is TGTGCCAGCAGCTTGTATGCGGGAGGGCCCACCGGGGAGCTGTTTTTT. Its translation: CASSLYAGGPTGELFF.

This clone was seen a handful of times. The rearrangement links TRBV12-5 to TRBJ1-3, with D unclear. CDR1 LGHNT and CDR2 FRNRAP come from the germline V gene. V was clipped by 2 bases and J by 4 bases, with 9 bases between them. CDR3 length equals 14 residues. The CDR3 here is CASGLSLAGNTIYF. DNA for the CDR3: TGTGCTAGTGGTTTGTCGCTGGCCGGAAACACCATATATTTT. Full variable domain (remainder filled in from reference TRBV12-5 and TRBJ1-3): DARVTQTPRHKVTEMGQEVTMRCQPILGHNTVFWYRQTMMQGLELLAYFRNRAPLDDSGMPKDRFSAEMPDATLATLKIQPSEPRDSAVYFCASGLSLAGNTIYFGEGSWLTVV.

The DNA for the CDR3 is TGTGCCAGCAGCTACGTCGAGGGGGCTAATGAAAAACTGTTTTTT. Its protein product is CASSYVEGANEKLFF. The chain uses TRBV5-6 and TRBJ1-4; a weak D match, TRBD1 (6 bases). This CDR3 is built from 15 residues. Looked up from germline, CDR1 is SGHDT and CDR2 is YYEEEE. Between the trimmed V and J ends, which lost 3 bases and 3 bases, there was a span of 12 bases.

V usage is TRBV19 and J usage is TRBJ1-2, with 7 nucleotides matching TRBD1. With V trimmed by 7 bases and J by 3 bases, 2 bases remained unmatched. The CDR3 is 12 residues long. Germline V gene lookup returns CDR1 LNHDA and CDR2 SQIVND (reference sequence). The CDR3 region is CASNRGDYGYTF. The CDR3 DNA reads as TGTGCCAGTAACAGGGGAGACTATGGCTACACCTTC.